The 22 T cell receptor beta chains below all came from one sample that was sequenced in a study of identical twins. One entry per CDR3 protein, called by TCRdb with MiXCR from the 5' RACE reads. The sample yields 240,000 or so distinct CDR3 sequences, roughly 7% seen once. In addition, the sample was reused for a study of yellow fever vaccine responses in identical twins.

Specimen: memory (CD45RO+) T cells sorted from blood. These receptors came from a woman aged 18-35 years in good health.

This clonotype was counted many times. The V gene is TRBV5-1, the J gene TRBJ1-3; 8 positions agree with TRBD1. J gave up 3 bases and V 1 base, and 3 bases lay outside the gene matches. Germline V gives CDR1 SGHRS, CDR2 YFSETQ. The CDR3 consists of 15 residues. This CDR3 reads CASSLQGADGNTIYF. The DNA for the CDR3 is TGCGCCAGCAGCTTGCAGGGGGCGGATGGAAACACCATATATTTT.

This clonotype was observed many times. This chain uses TRBV12-3 or TRBV12-4 with TRBJ2-1; perhaps TRBD2 as D (5 bases). The CDR3 is made up of 15 amino acids. The V end lost 6 bases, the J end lost 7 bases, and 19 bases lay between the germline ends. CDR3 sequence (DNA): TGTGCCAGCAGCCGGGATTTACTAGTCTGGAATGAGCAGTTCTTC. Its protein is CASSRDLLVWNEQFF.

This clonotype was counted many times. The chain couples TRBV5-1 to TRBJ2-3; D is uncertain. The CDR3 spans 16 residues. The germline CDR1 and CDR2 sequences are SGHRS and YFSETQ. Trimming removed 2 bases at V and 0 bases at J, with 13 bases between. DNA of the CDR3: TGCGCCAGCAGCTTTGGAGCAGATTCTAGCACAGATACGCAGTATTTT. Translated: CASSFGADSSTDTQYF.

The J gene is TRBJ1-6, the V gene TRBV7-9; D uncertain. The germline V gene encodes CDR1 SEHNR and CDR2 FQNEAQ (reference sequence). This CDR3 has 14 residues. V lost 0 bases and J 10 bases, leaving 10 bases between the germline ends. CDR3 nucleotide sequence: TGTGCCAGCAGCTTAGCAGGGTTTCTCTCACCCCTCCACTTT. This translates into CASSLAGFLSPLHF.

This clonotype showed up many times. The chain recombines TRBV15 with TRBJ2-1; 10 bases match TRBD2. Germline CDR1 reads LNHNV; CDR2 reads YYDKDF (reference sequence). After removal of 3 bases from V and 4 bases from J, the junction contained 15 bases not matched to a gene. The CDR3 sequence is 19 residues long. The CDR3 loop is CATSSGLAGVGGPYNEQFF. The CDR3 nucleotides read TGTGCCACCAGCAGTGGGCTAGCGGGGGTCGGGGGACCATACAATGAGCAGTTCTTC.

This clonotype was counted many times. The chain is built from TRBV12-3 or TRBV12-4 and TRBJ2-3; D gene uncertain. The CDR3 sequence is 14 residues long. The V end was cut by 4 bases, the J end by 1 base, with 9 bases between. The CDR3 loop is CASSSWGGTDTQYF. The CDR3 DNA reads as TGTGCCAGCAGTTCGTGGGGTGGCACAGATACGCAGTATTTT.

This clonotype came up many times. The chain joins TRBV20-1 to TRBJ2-5; D call uncertain. Germline-derived CDR1 and CDR2 are DFQATT and SNEGSKA (reference sequence). This CDR3 is 14 amino acids long. The V and J ends lost 3 bases and 2 bases respectively, with 13 bases between them. Written as DNA, the CDR3 is TGCAGTGCTAGGAAGCCTAACTCTCAAGAGACCCAGTACTTC. It encodes CSARKPNSQETQYF.

The chain employs TRBV5-1 and TRBJ1-1, with D perhaps TRBD1 (6 bases). CDR1 and CDR2 (germline): SGHRS, YFSETQ. Trimming pared 5 bases from V and 3 bases from J, leaving 14 bases between. The CDR3 runs to 14 residues. The CDR3, as DNA: TGCGCCAGCAGTTGGCAGGGGAGTTACACTGAAGCTTTCTTT. Translated: CASSWQGSYTEAFF.

This clonotype was picked up many times. The CDR3 bases are TGTGCCAGCAGCCCACCCCCGGGGTACGAGCAGTTCTTC. Amino acid sequence: CASSPPPGYEQFF. The rearrangement joins TRBV28 to TRBJ2-1, with D possibly TRBD2 on 5 matching bases. The V end lost 6 bases, the J end lost 10 bases, and 16 bases lay between the germline ends. The CDR3 is 13 residues long. Germline CDR1 and CDR2: MDHEN and SYDVKM.

This clonotype was seen ten or more times. This chain connects TRBV7-9 to TRBJ2-1; 10 positions agree with TRBD2. Germline V gene lookup returns CDR1 SEHNR and CDR2 FQNEAQ (reference sequence). V lost 2 bases, J lost 7 bases, and 5 bases stayed unmatched. The CDR3 runs 15 residues. CDR3 loop: CASSLLAGVMNEQFF. The CDR3 coding sequence is TGTGCCAGCAGCTTACTAGCGGGAGTCATGAATGAGCAGTTCTTC.

At least ten counts were recorded for this clonotype. This rearrangement joins TRBV20-1 to TRBJ1-6; D uncertain. The CDR3 covers 14 residues. The V end lost 0 bases, the J end lost 3 bases, and 6 bases lay between the germline ends. CDR1 is DFQATT and CDR2 is SNEGSKA in the germline V gene (reference sequence). The CDR3 region is CSAREGIYNSPLHF. The CDR3 nucleotides are TGCAGTGCTAGAGAAGGCATCTATAATTCACCCCTCCACTTT.

Many counts were recorded for this clonotype. The V gene is TRBV5-1, the J gene TRBJ2-1; 8 bases are shared with TRBD2. V gave up 0 bases and J gave up 6 bases; unmatched junction bases: 8. CDR3 length equals 16 residues. Germline V gene data show CDR1 as SGHRS and CDR2 as YFSETQ. DNA for the CDR3: TGCGCCAGCAGCTTGGCCGGGACTAGTCAAAGCAATGAGCAGTTCTTC. Amino acids: CASSLAGTSQSNEQFF.

This clonotype has a handful of counts. The rearrangement links TRBV7-2 to TRBJ2-1; a weak D match, TRBD2 (6 bases). The ends were cut back, 2 bases at V and 0 bases at J, with 8 bases in the middle. The germline V gene encodes CDR1 SGHTA and CDR2 FQGNSA. The CDR3 loop spans 15 amino acids. This chain's CDR3 is CASSLLEGSYNEQFF. The CDR3, as DNA: TGTGCCAGCAGCTTACTGGAGGGCTCCTACAATGAGCAGTTCTTC.

The rearrangement joins TRBV7-6 to TRBJ2-3; D uncertain. The germline CDR1 and CDR2 sequences are SGHVS and FNYEAQ. The CDR3 has 16 amino acids. V dropped 1 base and J dropped 4 bases, with 15 bases sitting between them. CDR3 residues: CASSLVAWPAPDTQYF. For the CDR3, the DNA is TGTGCCAGCAGCTTAGTGGCGTGGCCTGCACCAGATACGCAGTATTTT. Looking up the rest from reference TRBV7-6 and TRBJ2-3 gives the full variable domain: GAGVSQSPRYKVTKRGQDVALRCDPISGHVSLYWYRQALGQGPEFLTYFNYEAQQDKSGLPNDRFSAERPEGSISTLTIQRTEQRDSAMYRCASSLVAWPAPDTQYFGPGTRLTVL.

V and J are TRBV28 and TRBJ2-4; D possibly corresponds to TRBD2 (6 bases). CDR3 size: 13 residues. The V and J ends lost 8 bases and 8 bases respectively, with 16 bases between them. CDR1 is MDHEN, CDR2 SYDVKM, per germline. CDR3 loop: CASSAGGGDIQYF. In nucleotides, the CDR3 is TGTGCCAGCTCGGCCGGGGGTGGAGACATTCAGTACTTC. Combining the CDR3 with reference TRBV28 and TRBJ2-4 gives the whole variable domain DVKVTQSSRYLVKRTGEKVFLECVQDMDHENMFWYRQDPGLGLRLIYFSYDVKMKEKGDIPEGYSVSREKKERFSLILESASTNQTSMYLCASSAGGGDIQYFGAGTRLSVL.

This clonotype has only a few counts. The chain recombines TRBV20-1 with TRBJ1-3; D remains unclear. CDR1 and CDR2 (germline): DFQATT, SNEGSKA (reference sequence). Between the trimmed V and J ends, which lost 3 bases and 0 bases, there was a span of 9 bases. CDR3 length: 14 residues. As DNA, the CDR3 is TGCAGTGCTAGCCCCACCTTCTCTGGAAACACCATATATTTT. Encoded protein: CSASPTFSGNTIYF.

This clonotype has a handful of counts. The J gene is TRBJ2-5, the V gene TRBV25-1; no definite D call. Trimming pared 1 base from V and 1 base from J, leaving 4 bases between. Germline CDR1 is MGHDK and CDR2 is SYGVNS. The CDR3 sequence is 13 residues long. In nucleotides, the CDR3 is TGTGCCAGCAGTGAATGGGGCCAAGAGACCCAGTACTTC. It translates to CASSEWGQETQYF.

This clonotype was observed a handful of times. V is TRBV15 and J is TRBJ1-1, with D unresolved. The CDR3 is 15 residues long. V gave up 4 bases and J gave up 4 bases, with 16 bases separating them. The germline V gene encodes CDR1 LNHNV and CDR2 YYDKDF (reference sequence). The DNA for the CDR3 is TGTGCCACCAGCACCCACCGGGGTTCGATCACTGAAGCTTTCTTT. Protein: CATSTHRGSITEAFF. The complete variable domain, with remaining parts taken from reference TRBV15 and TRBJ1-1, reads DAMVIQNPRYQVTQFGKPVTLSCSQTLNHNVMYWYQQKSSQAPKLLFHYYDKDFNNEADTPDNFQSRRPNTSFCFLDIRSPGLGDTAMYLCATSTHRGSITEAFFGQGTRLTVV.

The chain links TRBV12-3 or TRBV12-4 to TRBJ2-3; the D gene is possibly TRBD2 (6 bases). CDR3 length: 18 amino acids. The V and J ends lost 6 bases and 2 bases respectively, with 24 bases between them. The chain's CDR3 is CASRPSEVSGFFTDTQYF. In DNA, the CDR3 is TGTGCCAGCAGGCCTAGTGAGGTTAGCGGATTCTTCACAGATACGCAGTATTTT.

This clonotype was seen repeatedly, ten times or more. The chain recombines TRBV20-1 with TRBJ2-1; D may correspond to TRBD1 or TRBD2 (6 bases each). This CDR3 has 14 amino acids. V lost 2 bases to trimming and J lost 4 bases, with 12 bases between them. Germline V gene data show CDR1 as DFQATT and CDR2 as SNEGSKA (reference sequence). CDR3 nucleotides: TGCAGTGCTAGAAGGGGGGACGCTTACAATGAGCAGTTCTTC. Encoded protein: CSARRGDAYNEQFF.

The rearrangement links TRBV7-7 to TRBJ2-1, with 9 positions matching TRBD1. V dropped 5 bases and J dropped 5; count of bases not matched to a gene: 7. CDR3 size: 15 residues. The V gene's germline CDR1 is SSHAT and CDR2 FNYEAQ (reference sequence). CDR3 loop: CASSLGQGRNNEQFF. DNA for the CDR3: TGTGCCAGCAGCCTCGGACAGGGGAGGAACAATGAGCAGTTCTTC.

There are a few counts of this clonotype. V gene TRBV4-2 combines with J gene TRBJ1-4; 9 bases map to TRBD1. J lost 0 bases, V lost 3 bases, and 2 bases had no gene match. CDR3 length: 16 amino acids. CDR1 LGHNA and CDR2 YNFKEQ come from the germline V gene. CDR3 coding DNA: TGTGCCAGCAGCCAGGGACAGGGAGCAACTAATGAAAAACTGTTTTTT. Its protein product is CASSQGQGATNEKLFF.